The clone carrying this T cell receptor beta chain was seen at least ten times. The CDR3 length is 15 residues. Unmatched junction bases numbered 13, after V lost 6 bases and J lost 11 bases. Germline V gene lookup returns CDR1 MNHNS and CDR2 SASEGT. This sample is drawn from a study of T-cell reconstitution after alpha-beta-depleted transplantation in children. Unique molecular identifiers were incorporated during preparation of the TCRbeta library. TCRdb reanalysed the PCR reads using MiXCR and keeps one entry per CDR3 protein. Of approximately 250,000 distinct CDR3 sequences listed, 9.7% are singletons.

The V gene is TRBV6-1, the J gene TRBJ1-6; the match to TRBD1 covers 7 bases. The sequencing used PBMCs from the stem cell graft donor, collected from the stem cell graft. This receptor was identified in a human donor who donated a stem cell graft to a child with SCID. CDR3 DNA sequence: TGTGCCAGCAGAGAACTCCCCGGGACAGTTGCACCCCTCCACTTT. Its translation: CASRELPGTVAPLHF.